The entry that follows covers one TCR beta chain sequence. Germline V gives CDR1 SGHAT, CDR2 FQNNGV. V shed 5 bases, J shed 1 base, and the junction held 3 bases outside the gene matches. This CDR3 comprises 15 residues. The data originate from a study of blood T cell repertoires in COVID-19. Across the study: Researchers got acute and convalescent COVID-19 samples from the United States, Italy and Spain. Sample material is recorded as cDNA or gDNA derived from T cells, B-cell-depleted T cells, or PBMCs.

In the study's own analysis: Quantification of nucleated cells was approximated via reference gene primer amplification. Sequenced by immunoSEQ multiplex PCR; TCRdb stores in-frame clones only, minus some. The V and J calls and clone size were taken over from that table, and D and trimming were inferred from the DNA. The sample lists approximately 20,000 clones; about nine tenths were seen once. The chain is built from TRBV11-2 and TRBJ2-5, with 11 bases lining up with TRBD1. The sequenced sample consisted of peripheral blood. The receptor's source is a human donor in a cohort sampled during active COVID-19. The CDR3 loop is CASSPGTGGQETQYF. The CDR3 DNA is TGTGCCAGCAGCCCAGGGACAGGGGGCCAAGAGACCCAGTACTTC.